This entry lists 17 T cell receptor beta chains sequenced from one sample in a study of cytomegalovirus exposure and HLA in healthy donors. Researchers ran the PCR with 60 Vbeta and 13 Jbeta primers. Repertoires were generated with immunoSEQ multiplex PCR, while TCRdb's copy carries only in-frame clones and drops some. Altogether about 96,000 clones are present, approximately 72% being singletons, with the ten largest covering roughly 3%. Sequencing was carried out using PBMCs. The source is a female donor in good health and CMV-seropositive.

The sample holds a few counts of this clone. V is TRBV30 and J is TRBJ1-2; the D is unclear. The CDR3 consists of 12 residues. The V end lost 1 base, the J end lost 2 bases, and 5 bases lay between the germline ends. Germline loops: CDR1 GTSNPN, CDR2 SVGIG (reference sequence). This CDR3 reads CAWSGQNYGYTF. The CDR3 nucleotides read TGTGCCTGGAGTGGGCAGAACTATGGCTACACCTTC. Variable domain in full (rest from reference TRBV30 and TRBJ1-2): SQTIHQWPATLVQPVGSPLSLECTVEGTSNPNLYWYRQAAGRGLQLLFYSVGIGQISSEVPQNLSASRPQDRQFILSSKKLLLSDSGFYLCAWSGQNYGYTFGSGTRLTVV.

A few counts support this clone. The genes are TRBV4-3 and TRBJ2-6; 8 bases map to TRBD1. The V gene's germline CDR1 is LGHNA and CDR2 YSLEER. The CDR3 is 16 amino acids. The junction had 1 base not matched to a gene; V was cut back by 1 base and J by 2 bases. The CDR3 nucleotides read TGCGCCAGCAGCCAAGGGACAGGGACTGGGGCCAACGTCCTGACTTTC. Translation: CASSQGTGTGANVLTF.

The chain combines TRBV9 with TRBJ1-1; no reliable D call. From germline, CDR1 is SGDLS and CDR2 YYNGEE. Trimming shortened V by 0 bases and J by 4 bases, and 10 bases separated the two germline ends. The CDR3 sequence is 14 residues long. This CDR3 is CASSVEVSGTEAFF. CDR3 DNA sequence: TGTGCCAGCAGCGTAGAAGTCTCGGGCACTGAAGCTTTCTTT.

The rearrangement uses TRBV5-1 and TRBJ2-3; no reliable D call. Germline CDR1 is SGHRS and CDR2 is YFSETQ. V shed 6 bases and J shed 4 bases, with 15 bases lying between them. The CDR3 is 14 amino acids. CDR3 sequence reads: CASTPKPFADTQYF. DNA of the CDR3: TGCGCCAGCACCCCCAAGCCTTTCGCAGATACGCAGTATTTT.

CDR3 amino acids: CASSFGGLRLNEQYF. CDR3 sequence (DNA): TGTGCCAGCAGCTTTGGAGGGCTACGATTGAACGAGCAGTACTTC. The chain links TRBV11-2 to TRBJ2-7, with D possibly TRBD2 on 6 matching bases. CDR3 size: 15 residues. Trimming stripped 3 bases from V and 5 bases from J, with 17 bases between. Germline V gene sequence: CDR1 SGHAT, CDR2 FQNNGV.

This chain links TRBV9 with TRBJ1-1; no firm D call. CDR1 is SGDLS and CDR2 is YYNGEE in the germline V gene. The CDR3 sequence is 14 residues long. Trimming left V 3 bases short and J 4 bases short, with 13 bases between. The CDR3 nucleotides read TGTGCCAGCAGCGGAGAACGAGAGGTCACTGAAGCTTTCTTT. It translates to CASSGEREVTEAFF.

The V call is TRBV11-2, the J call TRBJ2-1; 7 bases align to TRBD2. Germline V gives CDR1 SGHAT, CDR2 FQNNGV. V dropped 4 bases and J dropped 9; count of bases not matched to a gene: 9. This CDR3 has 14 residues. The CDR3 DNA sequence: TGTGCCAGCAGCTCCCCGGGAGGACGTAGTGAGCAGTTCTTC. Translating gives CASSSPGGRSEQFF.

A single count supports this clone. V is TRBV28 and J is TRBJ2-7; TRBD1 aligns across 7 bases. There are 15 residues in the CDR3. CDR1 and CDR2 from the germline V gene are MDHEN and SYDVKM. V gave up 5 bases and J gave up 2 bases; unmatched junction bases: 9. CDR3 region: CASSPPQGRAYEQYF. DNA of the CDR3: TGTGCCAGCAGTCCCCCACAGGGGCGAGCCTACGAGCAGTACTTC. Using reference TRBV28 and TRBJ2-7 for the parts outside the CDR3, the full variable domain is DVKVTQSSRYLVKRTGEKVFLECVQDMDHENMFWYRQDPGLGLRLIYFSYDVKMKEKGDIPEGYSVSREKKERFSLILESASTNQTSMYLCASSPPQGRAYEQYFGPGTRLTVT.

The rearrangement links TRBV7-2 to TRBJ1-2; TRBD1 matches at 9 bases. Germline V lookup: CDR1 SGHTA, CDR2 FQGNSA. V shed 5 bases and J 8 bases; nucleotides not matched to a gene: 12. This CDR3 comprises 15 residues. The CDR3 protein is CASSPNRGPGGGYTF. The CDR3 nucleotides read TGTGCCAGCAGCCCAAACAGGGGGCCAGGAGGGGGCTACACCTTC.

This clone was seen just once. This rearrangement joins TRBV7-8 to TRBJ1-5; no reliable D call. The CDR3 contains 15 residues. The germline V gene encodes CDR1 SGHVS and CDR2 FQNEAQ. Trimming shortened V by 2 bases and J by 7 bases, and 15 bases separated the two germline ends. The CDR3 reads CASSLFREWEQPQHF. CDR3 in DNA: TGTGCCAGCAGCTTATTTAGGGAATGGGAGCAGCCCCAGCATTTT.

The V and J genes are TRBV5-1 and TRBJ1-3, with 8 bases identical to TRBD1. The germline gives CDR1 SGHRS, CDR2 YFSETQ. This CDR3 has 14 residues. J gave up 4 bases and V 6 bases, and 6 bases lay outside the gene matches. Here the CDR3 reads CASTPGGPGNTIYF. As DNA, the CDR3 is TGCGCCAGCACCCCAGGGGGCCCAGGAAACACCATATATTTT.

V and J are TRBV30 and TRBJ2-7, with 9 nucleotides matching TRBD1. From germline, CDR1 is GTSNPN and CDR2 SVGIG (reference sequence). CDR3 length: 13 amino acids. The trim removed 3 bases at V and 4 bases at J, leaving 4 bases unmatched. The CDR3 loop reads CAWSRQGGYEQYF. The CDR3 DNA follows: TGTGCCTGGAGCAGACAGGGGGGGTACGAGCAGTACTTC. Filled out from reference TRBV30 and TRBJ2-7, the complete variable domain reads SQTIHQWPATLVQPVGSPLSLECTVEGTSNPNLYWYRQAAGRGLQLLFYSVGIGQISSEVPQNLSASRPQDRQFILSSKKLLLSDSGFYLCAWSRQGGYEQYFGPGTRLTVT.

The chain links TRBV5-1 to TRBJ2-7, with 11 nucleotides matching TRBD2. The germline gives CDR1 SGHRS, CDR2 YFSETQ. CDR3 length: 18 residues. J was trimmed by 4 bases and V by 0 bases; bases with no gene match: 12. CDR3 coding DNA: TGCGCCAGCAGCTTGGGAGGGACTATAACTAGCGGGAGTTACGAGCAGTACTTC. It specifies CASSLGGTITSGSYEQYF.

V is TRBV5-6 and J is TRBJ1-4; perhaps TRBD1 as D (5 bases). The CDR3 is made up of 16 amino acids. In germline, CDR1 is SGHDT, CDR2 YYEEEE. Trimming took off 1 base at V and 4 bases at J, with 14 bases between the two ends. The CDR3 loop reads CASSLWGGEVNEKLFF. The CDR3 region has the DNA TGTGCCAGCAGCTTGTGGGGGGGAGAAGTTAATGAAAAACTGTTTTTT.

The chain carries TRBV9 and TRBJ2-2, with D unclear. The CDR3 runs to 14 residues. V lost 0 bases to trimming and J lost 6 bases, with 9 bases between them. The germline V gene has CDR1 SGDLS and CDR2 YYNGEE. The CDR3 reads CASSVVSGPGELFF. The CDR3, as DNA: TGTGCCAGCAGCGTAGTCAGTGGCCCCGGGGAGCTGTTTTTT.

V usage is TRBV9 and J usage is TRBJ2-3; 8 positions match TRBD2. Germline values: CDR1 SGDLS, CDR2 YYNGEE. V trimming: 0 bases; J trimming: 5 bases; junction bases outside the gene matches: 8. The CDR3 runs to 16 residues. CDR3 protein: CASSVAVRGAGDTQYF. Here the CDR3 DNA reads TGTGCCAGCAGCGTAGCTGTGCGGGGGGCAGGAGATACGCAGTATTTT.

The sample holds a few counts of this clone. V is TRBV5-1 and J is TRBJ2-7, with D possibly TRBD2 on 5 matching bases. V lost 2 bases to trimming and J lost 1 base, with 7 bases between them. CDR1 SGHRS and CDR2 YFSETQ come from the germline V gene. The CDR3 extends over 13 amino acids. This chain's CDR3 is CASSFRGSYEQYF. The CDR3 DNA follows: TGCGCCAGCAGCTTTAGAGGGTCCTACGAGCAGTACTTC.